Below, 20 T cell receptor beta chains from the same sample are listed, as sequenced in a study of T cells in Graves' hyperthyroidism and ophthalmopathy. Amplification of TCR beta CDR3 regions used RNA as the template. HTBI primers drove first-round RT-PCR of the TCR CDR3. TCRdb independently ran MiXCR on the multiplex PCR reads; one entry per CDR3 protein. The sample holds 94,000 or so distinct CDR3 sequences, over 50% seen once. Sequenced: blood. The receptors come from a woman in her thirties or forties with Graves' hyperthyroidism.

The rearrangement joins TRBV2 to TRBJ1-5; TRBD1 matches at 7 bases. The germline V gene has CDR1 SNHLY and CDR2 FYNNEI. The CDR3 extends over 14 amino acids. V shed 5 bases and J 5 bases; nucleotides not matched to a gene: 6. This CDR3 is CASSSRTGYQPQHF. The CDR3 bases are TGTGCCAGCAGTTCTCGGACAGGTTATCAGCCCCAGCATTTT.

This clonotype occurred many times. The J gene is TRBJ2-5, the V gene TRBV10-3, with 13 bases lining up with TRBD2. The CDR3 contains 14 residues. Trimming cost V 10 bases and J 1 base; bases outside gene matches: 3. Germline loops: CDR1 ENHRY, CDR2 SYGVKD. The CDR3 protein is CATGTSGIQETQYF. The DNA for the CDR3 is TGTGCCACCGGGACTAGCGGGATCCAAGAGACCCAGTACTTC.

As regards this clonotype: The CDR3 does not end in the conserved phenylalanine or tryptophan, so this is likely a read error. The J gene is TRBJ2-2, the V gene TRBV6-5; D perhaps matches TRBD2 (6 bases). The germline V gene encodes CDR1 MNHEY and CDR2 SVGAGI. V dropped 5 bases and J dropped 6 bases, with 16 bases sitting between them. The CDR3 is made up of 15 amino acids. The CDR3 sequence: CASSNHPGVAGELFS. For the CDR3, the DNA is TGTGCCAGCAGTAACCACCCGGGAGTCGCCGGGGAGCTGTTTTCT.

This clonotype was seen a single time. The chain joins TRBV2 to TRBJ2-2; 9 bases fit TRBD2. V lost 7 bases to trimming and J lost 3 bases; unmatched junction nucleotides: 6. The CDR3 is 15 residues long. Germline CDR1 is SNHLY and CDR2 is FYNNEI. The CDR3 DNA is TGTGCCAGCATCGGCCTAGCGGGACACACCGGGGAGCTGTTTTTT. Its translation is CASIGLAGHTGELFF.

The CDR3, as DNA: TGTGCCAGCAGTTCCTCCGGGACAGGGAAGGAGACCCAGTACTTC. This sequence encodes CASSSSGTGKETQYF. The chain is built from TRBV12-3 or TRBV12-4 and TRBJ2-5; TRBD1 aligns across 9 bases. This CDR3 comprises 15 residues. Unmatched junction bases numbered 8, after V lost 4 bases and J lost 5 bases.

The chain is built from TRBV4-1 and TRBJ2-5; D unresolved. The V and J ends lost 1 base and 0 bases respectively, with 6 bases between them. Germline V gives CDR1 MGHRA, CDR2 YSYEKL. The CDR3 runs 14 residues. The CDR3, as DNA: TGCGCCAGCAGCCAAGCGTATTACCAAGAGACCCAGTACTTC. It codes for CASSQAYYQETQYF.

The J gene is TRBJ1-6, the V gene TRBV10-3; the D is unclear. The germline gives CDR1 ENHRY, CDR2 SYGVKD. The CDR3 is made up of 12 amino acids. Trimming cost V 6 bases and J 10 bases, with 10 bases left between them. DNA of the CDR3: TGTGCCATCAGGGGGTCAGAGTCACCCCTCCACTTT. Its protein is CAIRGSESPLHF.

This sequence joins TRBV12-2 and TRBJ2-7; TRBD1, the D gene given by the table, was not confirmed from the DNA. TRBV12-2 is an annotated pseudogene. This CDR3 is 15 amino acids long. The CDR3 spells CASRLAEDRANEQYF. DNA for the CDR3: TGTGCAAGTCGCTTAGCGGAGGACAGGGCGAACGAGCAGTACTTC.

The genes are TRBV29-1 and TRBJ2-7, with 10 bases lining up with TRBD1. V dropped 6 bases and J dropped 5; count of bases not matched to a gene: 7. Germline assignment: CDR1 SQVTM and CDR2 ANQGSEA. The CDR3 has 13 residues. This CDR3 is CSVMGQGFNEQYF. Written as DNA, the CDR3 is TGCAGCGTGATGGGACAGGGGTTCAACGAGCAGTACTTC.

The V and J genes are TRBV7-2 and TRBJ2-3, with a tentative D call TRBD1 (6 bases). The CDR3 extends over 15 amino acids. CDR1 SGHTA and CDR2 FQGNSA come from the germline V gene. Deletions cut 3 bases from V and 3 bases from J, with 13 bases between. The CDR3 region is CASSLDRTLTDTQYF. The DNA for the CDR3 is TGTGCCAGCAGCTTGGACAGAACCCTGACAGATACGCAGTATTTT.

This clonotype was counted between two and nine times. The chain couples TRBV28 to TRBJ1-3, with TRBD1 matching 8 bases. J gave up 0 bases and V 2 bases, and 15 bases lay outside the gene matches. The CDR3 has 20 amino acids. The germline V gene encodes CDR1 MDHEN and CDR2 SYDVKM. CDR3 in amino acids: CASSLITRGLVDSSGNTIYF. For the CDR3, the DNA is TGTGCCAGCAGTTTAATAACCAGGGGGCTTGTGGATTCCTCTGGAAACACCATATATTTT. Variable domain in full (rest from reference TRBV28 and TRBJ1-3): DVKVTQSSRYLVKRTGEKVFLECVQDMDHENMFWYRQDPGLGLRLIYFSYDVKMKEKGDIPEGYSVSREKKERFSLILESASTNQTSMYLCASSLITRGLVDSSGNTIYFGEGSWLTVV.

This clonotype was seen at least ten times. The chain combines TRBV7-8 with TRBJ2-7, with 7 bases matching TRBD1. V dropped 1 base and J dropped 1; count of bases not matched to a gene: 4. The CDR3 has 15 amino acids. The germline V gene encodes CDR1 SGHVS and CDR2 FQNEAQ. The CDR3 DNA reads as TGTGCCAGCAGCTTAGAGCAGGGGGAGTCCTACGAGCAGTACTTC. Translated: CASSLEQGESYEQYF.

This chain connects TRBV20-1 to TRBJ1-2; perhaps TRBD1 as D (5 bases). Germline V CDR1 and CDR2: DFQATT, SNEGSKA (reference sequence). Trimming removed 3 bases at V and 8 bases at J, with 7 bases between. The CDR3 runs 10 residues. The DNA of the CDR3 is TGCAGTGCTAGGTGGACAGGCTACACCTTC. Translated: CSARWTGYTF.

This clonotype has at least ten counts. This rearrangement joins TRBV20-1 to TRBJ2-5; the match to TRBD2 covers 10 bases. The V gene end was trimmed by 0 bases and the J gene end by 7 bases; junction bases not matched to a gene: 11. Germline V gives CDR1 DFQATT, CDR2 SNEGSKA (reference sequence). The CDR3 covers 16 residues. CDR3 bases: TGCAGTGCTAGAGATAGCAGCGGGGGGGACGTGGGGACCCAGTACTTC. Translating it yields CSARDSSGGDVGTQYF.

V and J are TRBV9 and TRBJ1-3, with D maybe TRBD1 (5 bases). The V and J ends lost 1 base and 7 bases respectively, with 6 bases between them. This CDR3 has 12 amino acids. CDR1 is SGDLS, CDR2 YYNGEE, per germline. CDR3 sequence reads: CASSVKGNTIYF. CDR3 coding DNA: TGTGCCAGCAGCGTAAAGGGGAACACCATATATTTT.

This clonotype was counted many times. The rearrangement uses TRBV5-6 and TRBJ1-6; no definite D call. Germline values: CDR1 SGHDT, CDR2 YYEEEE. V lost 0 bases to trimming and J lost 10 bases, with 8 bases between them. CDR3 length equals 13 residues. CDR3 loop: CASSLGGESPLHF. The CDR3 DNA reads TGTGCCAGCAGCTTGGGAGGAGAATCACCCCTCCACTTT.

This chain connects TRBV9 to TRBJ1-6; D not certain. Germline values: CDR1 SGDLS, CDR2 YYNGEE. The germline V and J ends were trimmed by 4 bases and 7 bases, with 12 bases remaining between them. The CDR3 loop spans 14 amino acids. This CDR3 reads CASSPNSANSPLHF. CDR3 nucleotides: TGTGCCAGCAGCCCCAACAGCGCCAATTCACCCCTCCACTTT.

V usage is TRBV6-1 and J usage is TRBJ2-5, with unresolved D. The germline V and J ends were trimmed by 6 bases and 6 bases, with 2 bases remaining between them. From germline, CDR1 is MNHNS and CDR2 SASEGT. The CDR3 length is 9 residues. The CDR3 bases are TGTGCCAGCAGCCAGACCCAGTACTTC. Its translation is CASSQTQYF.

The V and J genes are TRBV7-2 and TRBJ2-2; 7 bases line up with TRBD1. The J segment lost 13 bases and the V segment lost 5 bases, leaving 1 base of the junction unmatched. Germline CDR1 reads SGHTA; CDR2 reads FQGNSA. CDR3 length: 10 amino acids. Here the CDR3 reads CASSNRGLFF. CDR3 sequence (DNA): TGTGCCAGCAGCAACAGGGGGCTGTTTTTT.

The CDR3 region has the DNA TGTGCCAGCAGTTCGAAGGCCTACGAGCAGTACTTC. This translates into CASSSKAYEQYF. V usage is TRBV6-5 and J usage is TRBJ2-7, with D hard to call. The CDR3 has 12 residues. V shed 4 bases and J shed 2 bases, with 6 bases lying between them. The germline V gene has CDR1 MNHEY and CDR2 SVGAGI.